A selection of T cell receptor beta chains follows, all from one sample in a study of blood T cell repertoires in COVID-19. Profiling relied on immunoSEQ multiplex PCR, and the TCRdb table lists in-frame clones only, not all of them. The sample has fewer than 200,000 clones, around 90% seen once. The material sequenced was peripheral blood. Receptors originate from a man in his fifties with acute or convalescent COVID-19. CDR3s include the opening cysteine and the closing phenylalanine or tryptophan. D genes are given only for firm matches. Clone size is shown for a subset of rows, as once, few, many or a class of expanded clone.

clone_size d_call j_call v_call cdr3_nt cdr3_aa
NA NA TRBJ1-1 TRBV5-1 TGCGCCAGCAGCTTGGGCACGGTTGGTTCGGAAGCTTTCTTT CASSLGTVGSEAFF
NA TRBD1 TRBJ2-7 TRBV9 TGTGCCAGCAGGCCGGGACAGGGATCGGGCTACGAGCAGTACTTC CASRPGQGSGYEQYF
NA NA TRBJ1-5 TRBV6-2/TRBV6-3 TGTGCCAGCAGTGGGACTCGGCCTTCCAGTCAGCCCCAGCATTTT CASSGTRPSSQPQHF
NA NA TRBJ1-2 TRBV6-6 TGTGCCAGCAGTGGGGGGAGGGGCTACACCTTC CASSGGRGYTF
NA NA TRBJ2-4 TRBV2 TGTGCCAGCAGTGAAGCAGGCAGGGAGGTAAACATTCAGTACTTC CASSEAGREVNIQYF
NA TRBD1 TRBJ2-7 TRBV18 TGTGCCAGCTCACCACCAGGCCAGGGGGCGTACGAGCAGTACTTC CASSPPGQGAYEQYF
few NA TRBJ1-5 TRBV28 TGTGCCAGCAGCCGGCCGGGGTCGGGCAATCAGCCCCAGCATTTT CASSRPGSGNQPQHF
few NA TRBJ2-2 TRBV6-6 TGTGCCAGCAGTTACTCCTACAGGGTAAACACCGGGGAGCTGTTTTTT CASSYSYRVNTGELFF
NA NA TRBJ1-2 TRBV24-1 TGTGCCACCAGTGCAGGATACGGCTACACCTTC CATSAGYGYTF
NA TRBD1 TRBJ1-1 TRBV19 TGTGCCAGTAGGACGGGGACAGGGAGGAACACTGAAGCTTTCTTT CASRTGTGRNTEAFF
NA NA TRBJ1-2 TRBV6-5 TGTGCCAGCACCCCGAGCTACTATGGCTACACCTTC CASTPSYYGYTF
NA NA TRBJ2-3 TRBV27 TGTGCCAGCATCACCGCGGATACGCAGTATTTT CASITADTQYF
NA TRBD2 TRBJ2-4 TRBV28 TGTGCCAGCAGTTTTGGAGCGGGAGTGGACAAAAACATTCAGTACTTC CASSFGAGVDKNIQYF
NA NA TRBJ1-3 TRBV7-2 TGTGCCAGCAGCTTATTAACCAGGGGAGCGGGAAACACCATATATTTT CASSLLTRGAGNTIYF
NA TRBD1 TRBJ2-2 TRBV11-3 TGTGCCAGCAGCAGGACAGGGATGGCCGGGGAGCTGTTTTTT CASSRTGMAGELFF
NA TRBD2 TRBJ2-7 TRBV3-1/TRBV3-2 TGTGCCAGCAGCCCCCAGCGGGGGAGCTCCTACGAGCAGTACTTC CASSPQRGSSYEQYF
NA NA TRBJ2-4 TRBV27 TGTGCCAGCACCCTACGTTGGGGGCGCGGGAACATTCAGTACTTC CASTLRWGRGNIQYF
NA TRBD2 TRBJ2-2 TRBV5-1 TGCGCCAGCAGCCTAGCTAGCGGGACGAACACCGGGGAGCTGTTTTTT CASSLASGTNTGELFF
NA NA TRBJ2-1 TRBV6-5 TGTGCCAGCATACAGGGTCCCTACAATGAGCAGTTCTTC CASIQGPYNEQFF
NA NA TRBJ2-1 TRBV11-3 TGTGCCAGCAGCTTAGGTACGGGAGTAGGGAACAATGAGCAGTTCTTC CASSLGTGVGNNEQFF
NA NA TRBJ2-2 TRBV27 TGTGCCAGCAGTTTATCGGCTGTTAACACCGGGGAGCTGTTTTTT CASSLSAVNTGELFF
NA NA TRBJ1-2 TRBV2 TGTGCCAGCAGTGAAGTGGCAGGAAACTATGGCTACACCTTC CASSEVAGNYGYTF
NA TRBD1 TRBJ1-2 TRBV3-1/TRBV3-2 TGTGCCAGCAGCCCGAGAAAGGGGGCAAGCTATGGCTACACCTTC CASSPRKGASYGYTF
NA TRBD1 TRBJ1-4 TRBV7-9 TGTGCCAGCAGCCGGACAGGGGGCTTAGATGAAAAACTGTTTTTT CASSRTGGLDEKLFF
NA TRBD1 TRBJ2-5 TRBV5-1 TGCGCCAGCAGTCAACAGGGGGAGACCCAGTACTTC CASSQQGETQYF
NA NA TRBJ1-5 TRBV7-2 TGTGCCAGCAGCTTAGGTCTAGGGGTTGGCAATCAGCCCCAGCATTTT CASSLGLGVGNQPQHF
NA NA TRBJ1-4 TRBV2 TGTGCCAGCAGTGAATTAAGGGGTAGGGATGAAAAACTGTTTTTT CASSELRGRDEKLFF
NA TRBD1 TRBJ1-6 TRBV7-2 TGTGCCAGCAGCTCCCGGGACAGCCATAATTCACCCCTCCACTTT CASSSRDSHNSPLHF
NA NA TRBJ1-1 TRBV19 TGTGCCAGTCGTACCGGACAGAACGCTCCCGGGAACACTGAAGCTTTCTTT CASRTGQNAPGNTEAFF
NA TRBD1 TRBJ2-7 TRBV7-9 TGTGCCAGCAGCTCGGGACAGCTATCCTACGAGCAGTACTTC CASSSGQLSYEQYF
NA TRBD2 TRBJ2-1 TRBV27 TGTGCCAGCAGTCCCGGGACTAGCGGGGCCAATGAGCAGTTCTTC CASSPGTSGANEQFF